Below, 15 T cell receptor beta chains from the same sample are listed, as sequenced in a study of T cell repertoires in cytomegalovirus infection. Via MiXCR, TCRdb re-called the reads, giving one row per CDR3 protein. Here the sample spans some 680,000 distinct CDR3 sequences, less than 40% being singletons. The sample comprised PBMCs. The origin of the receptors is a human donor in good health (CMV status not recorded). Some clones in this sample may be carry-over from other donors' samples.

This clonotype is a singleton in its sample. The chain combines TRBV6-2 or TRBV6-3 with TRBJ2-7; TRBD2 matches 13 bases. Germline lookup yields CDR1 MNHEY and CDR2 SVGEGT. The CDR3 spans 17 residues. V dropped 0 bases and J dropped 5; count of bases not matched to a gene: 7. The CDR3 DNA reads TGTGCCAGCAGTTACTCTGACGGACTAGCGGGAGCTCACGAGCAGTACTTC. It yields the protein CASSYSDGLAGAHEQYF.

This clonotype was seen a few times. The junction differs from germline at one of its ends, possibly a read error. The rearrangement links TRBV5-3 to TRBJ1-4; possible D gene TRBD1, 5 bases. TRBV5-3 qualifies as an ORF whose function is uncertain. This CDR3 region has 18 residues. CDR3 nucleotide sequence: TGTGCCAGCAGCTTCTCCGGGGGTTCCTCCCTCAGGAGTGAAAAACTGTTTTTT. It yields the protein CASSFSGGSSLRSEKLFF.

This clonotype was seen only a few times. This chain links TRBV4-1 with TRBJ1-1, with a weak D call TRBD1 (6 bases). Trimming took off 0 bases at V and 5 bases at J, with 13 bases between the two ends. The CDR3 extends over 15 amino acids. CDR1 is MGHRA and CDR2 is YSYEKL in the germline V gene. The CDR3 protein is CASSQEGGGWTEAFF. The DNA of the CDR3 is TGCGCCAGCAGCCAAGAGGGGGGCGGGTGGACTGAAGCTTTCTTT.

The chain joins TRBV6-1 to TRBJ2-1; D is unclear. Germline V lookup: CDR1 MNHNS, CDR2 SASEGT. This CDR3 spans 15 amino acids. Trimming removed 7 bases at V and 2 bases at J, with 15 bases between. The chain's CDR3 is CASNPLADTYNEQFF. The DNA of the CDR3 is TGTGCCAGCAACCCCCTGGCGGATACCTACAATGAGCAGTTCTTC.

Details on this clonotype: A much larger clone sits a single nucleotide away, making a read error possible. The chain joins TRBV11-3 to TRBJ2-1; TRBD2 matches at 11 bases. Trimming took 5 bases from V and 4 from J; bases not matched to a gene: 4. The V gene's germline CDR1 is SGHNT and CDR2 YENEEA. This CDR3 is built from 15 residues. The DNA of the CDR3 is TGTGCCAGCAGCAAACTAGCGGGAGTGTACAATGAGCAGTTCTTC. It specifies CASSKLAGVYNEQFF.

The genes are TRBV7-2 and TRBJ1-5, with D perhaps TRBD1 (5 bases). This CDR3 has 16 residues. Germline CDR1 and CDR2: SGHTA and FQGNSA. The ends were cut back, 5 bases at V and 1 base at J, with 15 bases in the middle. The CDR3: CASSPTSRESNQPQHF. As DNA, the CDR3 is TGTGCCAGCAGCCCTACTTCCAGGGAGAGCAATCAGCCCCAGCATTTT.

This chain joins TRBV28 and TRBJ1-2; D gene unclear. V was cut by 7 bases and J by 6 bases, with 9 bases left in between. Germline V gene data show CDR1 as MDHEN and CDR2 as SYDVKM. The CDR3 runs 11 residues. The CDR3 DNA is TGTGCCAGCAACCCCGGGAATGGCTACACCTTC. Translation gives CASNPGNGYTF.

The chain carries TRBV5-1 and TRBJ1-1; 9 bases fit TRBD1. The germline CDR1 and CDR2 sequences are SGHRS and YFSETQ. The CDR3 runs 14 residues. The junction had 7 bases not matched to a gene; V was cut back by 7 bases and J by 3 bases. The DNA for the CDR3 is TGCGCCAGCCCCCTCCGGACAGGGGACACTGAAGCTTTCTTT. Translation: CASPLRTGDTEAFF.

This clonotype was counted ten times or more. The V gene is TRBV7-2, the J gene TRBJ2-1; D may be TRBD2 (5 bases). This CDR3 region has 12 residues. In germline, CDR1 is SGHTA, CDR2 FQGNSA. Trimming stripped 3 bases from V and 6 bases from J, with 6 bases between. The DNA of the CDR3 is TGTGCCAGCAGCTTGAGGGCCAATGAGCAGTTCTTC. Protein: CASSLRANEQFF.

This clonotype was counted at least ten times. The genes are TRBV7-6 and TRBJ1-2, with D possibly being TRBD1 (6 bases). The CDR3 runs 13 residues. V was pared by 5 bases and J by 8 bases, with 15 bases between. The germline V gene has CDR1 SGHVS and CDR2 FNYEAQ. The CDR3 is CASSETGDEGYTF. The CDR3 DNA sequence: TGTGCCAGCAGCGAGACAGGCGACGAAGGCTACACCTTC.

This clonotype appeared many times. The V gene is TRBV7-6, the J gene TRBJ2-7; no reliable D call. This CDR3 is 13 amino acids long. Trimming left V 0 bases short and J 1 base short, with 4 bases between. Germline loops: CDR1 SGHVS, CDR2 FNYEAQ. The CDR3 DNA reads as TGTGCCAGCAGCTTAGCACAGTCCTACGAGCAGTACTTC. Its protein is CASSLAQSYEQYF.

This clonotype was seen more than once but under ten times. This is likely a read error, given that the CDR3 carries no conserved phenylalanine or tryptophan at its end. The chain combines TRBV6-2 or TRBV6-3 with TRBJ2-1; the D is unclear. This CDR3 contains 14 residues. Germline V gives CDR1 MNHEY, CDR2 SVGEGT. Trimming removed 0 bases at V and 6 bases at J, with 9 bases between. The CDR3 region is CASSYSGGVNEQFL. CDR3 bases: TGTGCCAGCAGTTACTCCGGCGGAGTCAATGAGCAGTTCTTA.

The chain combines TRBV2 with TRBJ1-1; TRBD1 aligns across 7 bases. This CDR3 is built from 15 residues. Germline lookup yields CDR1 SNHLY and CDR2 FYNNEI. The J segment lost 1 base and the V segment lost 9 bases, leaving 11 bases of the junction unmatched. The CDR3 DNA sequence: TGTGCCAGTTGCTCAGGGGGTAAACCGAACACTGAAGCTTTCTTT. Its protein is CASCSGGKPNTEAFF.

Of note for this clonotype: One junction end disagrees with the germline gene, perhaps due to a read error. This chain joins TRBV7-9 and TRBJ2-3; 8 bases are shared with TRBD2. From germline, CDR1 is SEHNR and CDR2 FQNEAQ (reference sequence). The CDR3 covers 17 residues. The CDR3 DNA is TGTGCCAGCAGCTCTGACCCAGACAGGACTAGCACAGAGACGCGGTATTTT. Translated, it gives CASSSDPDRTSTETRYF.

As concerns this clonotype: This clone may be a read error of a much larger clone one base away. CDR3 nucleotides: TGTGCCAGCAGCTCCCCTCACTGGACAGGGCGACACGAGCAGTACTTC. Translating it yields CASSSPHWTGRHEQYF. This chain joins TRBV7-2 and TRBJ2-7; 8 nucleotides agree with TRBD1. Germline values: CDR1 SGHTA, CDR2 FQGNSA. After removal of 4 bases from V and 5 bases from J, the junction contained 13 bases not matched to a gene. The CDR3 is made up of 16 amino acids.